Each of the 19 T cell receptor beta chains below was sequenced from the same sample in a study of shared clonotypes between healthy human individuals (dated by TCRdb to the early 2020s). The library was generated by the immunoSEQ multiplex PCR assay. Here the immuneACCESS table is served through TCRdb, limited to in-frame sequences with V and J called. Missing clones are a known gap in these copies; in checked studies unresolved V genes cover under half, and the rest lacks a known reason. The sample table shows around 940,000 clones, and 60% to 85% are seen once. About 1.5% of the sample rests with the top ten. Sequenced input: memory CD4+ T cells sorted from blood. Per the publication, the cell subset or site label means: CD45RA-negative fraction. The receptors shown here come from a man in his late teens or twenties in good health.

The J gene is TRBJ2-7, the V gene TRBV18; 11 nucleotides align to TRBD1. The CDR3 runs 17 residues. Germline loops: CDR1 KGHSH, CDR2 LQKENI. J lost 1 base, V lost 0 bases, and 5 bases had no gene match. DNA of the CDR3: TGTGCCAGCTCACCACCTACCGGGACAGGGGGTTCCTACGAGCAGTACTTC. This sequence encodes CASSPPTGTGGSYEQYF. Based on the CDR3 plus reference TRBV18 and TRBJ2-7, the full variable domain is NAGVMQNPRHLVRRRGQEARLRCSPMKGHSHVYWYRQLPEEGLKFMVYLQKENIIDESGMPKERFSAEFPKEGPSILRIQQVVRGDSAAYFCASSPPTGTGGSYEQYFGPGTRLTVT.

This chain uses TRBV5-1 with TRBJ2-3; D is possibly TRBD2 (5 bases). The CDR3 runs to 16 residues. Trimming took off 1 base at V and 2 bases at J, with 14 bases between the two ends. Germline CDR1 reads SGHRS; CDR2 reads YFSETQ. The CDR3 loop is CASSLSGSQFTDTQYF. CDR3 bases: TGCGCCAGCAGCTTGAGCGGCAGTCAATTCACAGATACGCAGTATTTT. Full variable domain (remainder filled in from reference TRBV5-1 and TRBJ2-3): KAGVTQTPRYLIKTRGQQVTLSCSPISGHRSVSWYQQTPGQGLQFLFEYFSETQRNKGNFPGRFSGRQFSNSRSEMNVSTLELGDSALYLCASSLSGSQFTDTQYFGPGTRLTVL.

The chain is built from TRBV5-5 and TRBJ2-1, with 11 bases lining up with TRBD2. V lost 3 bases to trimming and J lost 4 bases; unmatched junction nucleotides: 12. CDR3 size: 18 residues. From germline, CDR1 is SGHKS and CDR2 YYEKEE (reference sequence). CDR3 DNA sequence: TGTGCCAGCAGCTCACCCCTAGCGGGAGGCCCCACTTACAATGAGCAGTTCTTC. This sequence encodes CASSSPLAGGPTYNEQFF.

J is TRBJ1-2 and V is TRBV5-1; 8 bases align to TRBD1. In germline, CDR1 is SGHRS, CDR2 YFSETQ. CDR3 length equals 15 residues. J was trimmed by 5 bases and V by 4 bases; bases with no gene match: 10. CDR3 DNA sequence: TGCGCCAGCAGCCCGCAGGGGACAGGACGATATGGCTACACCTTC. It specifies CASSPQGTGRYGYTF. The full variable domain, completed using reference TRBV5-1 and TRBJ1-2, is KAGVTQTPRYLIKTRGQQVTLSCSPISGHRSVSWYQQTPGQGLQFLFEYFSETQRNKGNFPGRFSGRQFSNSRSEMNVSTLELGDSALYLCASSPQGTGRYGYTFGSGTRLTVV.

At least ten counts were recorded for this clone. This chain connects TRBV7-2 to TRBJ1-6, with a weak D call TRBD1 (5 bases). This CDR3 spans 17 amino acids. Germline V gene lookup returns CDR1 SGHTA and CDR2 FQGNSA. The V and J ends lost 2 bases and 4 bases respectively, with 15 bases between them. CDR3 sequence: CASSLSGSGGYNSPLHF. Here the CDR3 DNA reads TGTGCCAGCAGCTTAAGTGGGTCGGGGGGGTATAATTCACCCCTCCACTTT.

This clone has ten or more counts. The J gene is TRBJ2-5, the V gene TRBV30; TRBD2 is a possible D gene (6 bases). The CDR3 runs to 13 residues. Germline V gives CDR1 GTSNPN, CDR2 SVGIG (reference sequence). Deletions cut 0 bases from V and 7 bases from J, with 12 bases between. In DNA, the CDR3 is TGTGCCTGGAGTGTAGGTCACGGGGGGACCCAGTACTTC. Its protein is CAWSVGHGGTQYF. The whole variable domain, remainder taken from reference TRBV30 and TRBJ2-5, is SQTIHQWPATLVQPVGSPLSLECTVEGTSNPNLYWYRQAAGRGLQLLFYSVGIGQISSEVPQNLSASRPQDRQFILSSKKLLLSDSGFYLCAWSVGHGGTQYFGPGTRLLVL.

This clone was recorded a few times. The chain carries TRBV11-3 and TRBJ2-5; TRBD2 matches at 7 bases. This CDR3 has 16 amino acids. Germline CDR1 reads SGHNT; CDR2 reads YENEEA. V dropped 1 base and J dropped 5; count of bases not matched to a gene: 10. CDR3 region: CASSLGSSGTAETQYF. The CDR3 region has the DNA TGTGCCAGCAGCTTAGGGAGCAGCGGGACGGCGGAGACCCAGTACTTC.

The rearrangement links TRBV13 to TRBJ2-2, with 8 bases identical to TRBD2. This CDR3 is 15 amino acids long. Trimming took 8 bases from V and 4 from J; bases not matched to a gene: 9. Germline V CDR1 and CDR2: PRHDT, FYEKMQ (reference sequence). The CDR3 region is CASSTTSGPTGELFF. In DNA form, the CDR3 reads TGTGCCAGCTCCACTACTAGCGGCCCCACCGGGGAGCTGTTTTTT.

Here the CDR3 DNA reads TGTGCCAGCAGCACGGACAGCTCCTACGAGCAGTACTTC. This sequence encodes CASSTDSSYEQYF. The chain joins TRBV7-9 to TRBJ2-7; TRBD1 is a possible D gene (6 bases). Trimming cost V 5 bases and J 0 bases, with 8 bases left between them. This CDR3 is built from 13 residues. Germline V gene lookup returns CDR1 SEHNR and CDR2 FQNEAQ (reference sequence).

In its sample, this clone was seen a few times. The chain employs TRBV5-1 and TRBJ2-1, with 14 bases fitting TRBD2. CDR3 length: 15 residues. The ends lost 0 bases at V and 8 bases at J; junction bases unmatched: 1. The germline CDR1 and CDR2 sequences are SGHRS and YFSETQ. The DNA of the CDR3 is TGCGCCAGCAGCTTGGGACTAGCGGGAGGGCATGAGCAGTTCTTC. Protein sequence: CASSLGLAGGHEQFF.

The V and J genes are TRBV15 and TRBJ1-6; tentatively, D is TRBD1 (5 bases). This CDR3 contains 16 residues. V dropped 0 bases and J dropped 10 bases, with 16 bases sitting between them. The V gene's germline CDR1 is LNHNV and CDR2 YYDKDF (reference sequence). For the CDR3, the DNA is TGTGCCACCAGCAGAGATTATGGGGGGTTGGGGTCACCCCTCCACTTT. It translates to CATSRDYGGLGSPLHF.

This clone was seen repeatedly, ten times or more. The genes are TRBV6-1 and TRBJ2-7; TRBD1 matches at 8 bases. J gave up 1 base and V 0 bases, and 2 bases lay outside the gene matches. The length of the CDR3 is 15 residues. Per the germline V gene, CDR1 is MNHNS and CDR2 is SASEGT. The CDR3 DNA reads as TGTGCCAGCAGTGAAGCGACAGGGGTGTCCTACGAGCAGTACTTC. Protein: CASSEATGVSYEQYF.

In this sample, this clone turned up a few times. The chain joins TRBV7-8 to TRBJ2-2, with D maybe TRBD2 (6 bases). Germline loops: CDR1 SGHVS, CDR2 FQNEAQ. The CDR3 extends over 16 amino acids. Deletions cut 5 bases from V and 6 bases from J, with 19 bases between. The CDR3 nucleotides are TGTGCCAGCAGCCCAGTGGGGCGGGGCAATCCCGGGGAGCTGTTTTTT. This gives the protein CASSPVGRGNPGELFF.

This clone was seen more than once but under ten times. The J gene is TRBJ1-6, the V gene TRBV5-1, with 9 bases lining up with TRBD1. Trimming took 4 bases from V and 7 from J; bases not matched to a gene: 12. The CDR3 has 17 residues. Germline values: CDR1 SGHRS, CDR2 YFSETQ. The CDR3 protein is CASSPTGTGSWNSPLHF. CDR3 in DNA: TGCGCCAGCAGCCCAACCGGGACAGGGTCTTGGAATTCACCCCTCCACTTT.

J is TRBJ2-7 and V is TRBV6-5, with D perhaps matching TRBD1 (6 bases). The CDR3 sequence is 13 residues long. V was shortened by 2 bases and J by 6 bases, with 11 bases between the two germline ends. Germline CDR1 MNHEY, CDR2 SVGAGI. The CDR3 bases are TGTGCCAGCAGTTACGGACAGTTCGGCGAGCAGTACTTC. Its protein product is CASSYGQFGEQYF.

The genes are TRBV30 and TRBJ1-1; no reliable D call. Trimming removed 1 base at V and 9 bases at J, with 18 bases between. Germline assignment: CDR1 GTSNPN and CDR2 SVGIG (reference sequence). There are 14 residues in the CDR3. CDR3 nucleotides: TGTGCCTGGAGTGGAGTAATGGGCCATAGAAAAGCTTTCTTT. Translated, it gives CAWSGVMGHRKAFF. The full variable domain, its missing parts supplied by reference TRBV30 and TRBJ1-1, is SQTIHQWPATLVQPVGSPLSLECTVEGTSNPNLYWYRQAAGRGLQLLFYSVGIGQISSEVPQNLSASRPQDRQFILSSKKLLLSDSGFYLCAWSGVMGHRKAFFGQGTRLTVV.

The DNA of the CDR3 is TGTGCCAGCAGTTACTCAAGACAGACATACGAGCAGTACTTC. Translating gives CASSYSRQTYEQYF. This sequence joins TRBV6-5 and TRBJ2-7; tentative D call: TRBD1 (5 bases). With 0 bases removed from V and 4 bases from J, the gap between germline ends came to 10 bases. Germline V gene data show CDR1 as MNHEY and CDR2 as SVGAGI. The CDR3 has 14 amino acids.

This chain links TRBV5-6 with TRBJ1-1; D possibly corresponds to TRBD1 (6 bases). V shed 2 bases and J shed 4 bases, with 12 bases lying between them. This CDR3 is built from 14 residues. Germline CDR1 is SGHDT and CDR2 is YYEEEE. The CDR3 spells CASSFYRAGTEAFF. The CDR3, as DNA: TGTGCCAGCAGCTTTTACAGGGCTGGCACTGAAGCTTTCTTT.

This clone was picked up a small number of times. This chain links TRBV10-2 with TRBJ1-1, with TRBD1 as a possible D gene (5 bases). Germline CDR1 is WSHSY and CDR2 is SAAADI. The length of the CDR3 is 11 residues. Deletions cut 7 bases from V and 5 bases from J, with 8 bases between. CDR3 nucleotides: TGCGCCAGCATTCAGGGTACTGAAGCTTTCTTT. Encoded protein: CASIQGTEAFF.